This record covers a single TCR beta chain. These data belong to a study of blood T cell repertoires in COVID-19. Study at large: PBMCs, B-cell-depleted T cells, or T cells were the source of the cDNA or gDNA that made up the material.

CDR1 is MDHEN, CDR2 SYDVKM, per germline. There are 15 residues in the CDR3. Trimming left V 3 bases short and J 8 bases short, with 20 bases between. Original methodology: Amplification with reference gene primers provided the estimates of nucleated cell counts. Measured with immunoSEQ multiplex PCR; TCRdb has only the in-frame clones, and not every one. That table is the source of V, J and clone size, and D and trimming were worked out from the DNA. The sample lists around 180,000 clones; approximately 79% were seen once. The chain employs TRBV28 and TRBJ2-7, with a possible D match to TRBD1 (7 bases). Sample: peripheral blood. The TCR originated in a woman aged 80 or over with acute or convalescent COVID-19. The CDR3 here is CASSFGAGPRGQQYF. CDR3 nucleotides: TGTGCCAGCAGTTTCGGAGCGGGCCCAAGGGGGCAGCAGTACTTC.